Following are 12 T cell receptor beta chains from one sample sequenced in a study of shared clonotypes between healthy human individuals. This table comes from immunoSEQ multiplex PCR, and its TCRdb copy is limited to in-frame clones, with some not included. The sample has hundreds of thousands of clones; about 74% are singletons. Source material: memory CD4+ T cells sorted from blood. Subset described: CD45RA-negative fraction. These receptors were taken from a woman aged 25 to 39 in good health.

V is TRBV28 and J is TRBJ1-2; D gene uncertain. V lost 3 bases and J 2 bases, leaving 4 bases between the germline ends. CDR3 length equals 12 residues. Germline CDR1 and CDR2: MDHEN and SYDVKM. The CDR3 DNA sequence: TGTGCCAGCAGTTTTAGAAACTATGGCTACACCTTC. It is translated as CASSFRNYGYTF.

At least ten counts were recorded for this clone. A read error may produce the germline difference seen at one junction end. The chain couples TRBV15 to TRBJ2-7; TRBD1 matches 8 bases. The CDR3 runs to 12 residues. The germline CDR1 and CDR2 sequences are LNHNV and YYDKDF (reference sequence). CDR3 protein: CATSRDGTGSNF. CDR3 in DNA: TGTGCCACCAGCAGAGATGGGACAGGCTCCAACTTC.

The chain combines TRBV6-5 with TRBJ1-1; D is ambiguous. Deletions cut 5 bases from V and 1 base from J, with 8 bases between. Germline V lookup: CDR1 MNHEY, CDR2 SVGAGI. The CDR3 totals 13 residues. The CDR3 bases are TGTGCCAGCAGTGGCGACCGGAACACTGAAGCTTTCTTT. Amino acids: CASSGDRNTEAFF.

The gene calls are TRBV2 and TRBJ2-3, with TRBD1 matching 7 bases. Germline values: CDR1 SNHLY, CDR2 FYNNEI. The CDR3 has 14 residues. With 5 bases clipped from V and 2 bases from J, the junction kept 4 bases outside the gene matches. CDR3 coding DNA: TGTGCCAGCAGTCACGGACAGGACACAGATACGCAGTATTTT. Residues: CASSHGQDTDTQYF.

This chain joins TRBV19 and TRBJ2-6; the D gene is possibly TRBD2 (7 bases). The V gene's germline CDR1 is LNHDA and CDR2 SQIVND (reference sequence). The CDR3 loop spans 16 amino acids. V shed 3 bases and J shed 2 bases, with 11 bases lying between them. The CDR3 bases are TGTGCCAGTAGTATCGGCGGGGGCACTGGGGCCAACGTCCTGACTTTC. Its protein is CASSIGGGTGANVLTF.

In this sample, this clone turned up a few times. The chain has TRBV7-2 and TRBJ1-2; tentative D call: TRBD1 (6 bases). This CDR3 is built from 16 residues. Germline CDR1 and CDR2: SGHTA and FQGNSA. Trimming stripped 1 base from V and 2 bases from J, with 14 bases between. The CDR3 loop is CASSLDGGRVNYGYTF. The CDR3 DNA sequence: TGTGCCAGCAGCTTAGATGGGGGCCGGGTAAACTATGGCTACACCTTC.

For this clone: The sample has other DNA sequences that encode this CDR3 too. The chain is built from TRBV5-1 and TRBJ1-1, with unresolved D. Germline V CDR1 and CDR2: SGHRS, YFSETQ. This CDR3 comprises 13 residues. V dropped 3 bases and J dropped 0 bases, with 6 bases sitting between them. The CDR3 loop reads CASSWSLNTEAFF. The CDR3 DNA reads TGCGCCAGCAGCTGGAGCCTGAACACTGAAGCTTTCTTT.

CDR3 loop: CASRGQANEKLFF. The CDR3 nucleotides read TGTGCCAGCAGGGGGCAGGCTAATGAAAAACTGTTTTTT. This chain connects TRBV27 to TRBJ1-4, with D maybe TRBD1 (5 bases). Germline V gene data show CDR1 as MNHEY and CDR2 as SMNVEV (reference sequence). The V end was cut by 6 bases, the J end by 3 bases, with 8 bases between. The CDR3 is 13 residues long.

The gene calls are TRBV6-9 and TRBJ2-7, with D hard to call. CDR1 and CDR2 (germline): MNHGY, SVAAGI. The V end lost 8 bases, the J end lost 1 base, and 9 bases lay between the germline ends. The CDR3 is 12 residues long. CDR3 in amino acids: CASVIPSYEQYF. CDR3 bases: TGTGCCAGCGTTATACCGTCCTACGAGCAGTACTTC.

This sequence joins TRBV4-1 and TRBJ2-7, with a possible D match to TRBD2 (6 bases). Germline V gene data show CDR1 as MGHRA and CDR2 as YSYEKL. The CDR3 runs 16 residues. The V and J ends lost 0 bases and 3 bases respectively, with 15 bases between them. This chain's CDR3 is CASSQDQRASIYEQYF. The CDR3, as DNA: TGCGCCAGCAGCCAAGATCAGCGGGCTTCAATCTACGAGCAGTACTTC.

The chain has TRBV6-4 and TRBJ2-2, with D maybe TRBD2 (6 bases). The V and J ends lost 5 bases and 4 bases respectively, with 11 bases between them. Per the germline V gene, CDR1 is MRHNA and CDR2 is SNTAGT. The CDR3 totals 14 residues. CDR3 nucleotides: TGTGCCAGCAGTAAGGACGGGAGCACCGGGGAGCTGTTTTTT. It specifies CASSKDGSTGELFF.

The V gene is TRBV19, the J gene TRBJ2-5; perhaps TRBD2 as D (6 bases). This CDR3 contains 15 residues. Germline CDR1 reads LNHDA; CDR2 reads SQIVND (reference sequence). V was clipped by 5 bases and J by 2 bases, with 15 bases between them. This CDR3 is CASSWQPGLQETQYF. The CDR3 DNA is TGTGCCAGTAGTTGGCAACCGGGACTTCAAGAGACCCAGTACTTC. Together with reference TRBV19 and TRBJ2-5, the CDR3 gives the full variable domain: DGGITQSPKYLFRKEGQNVTLSCEQNLNHDAMYWYRQDPGQGLRLIYYSQIVNDFQKGDIAEGYSVSREKKESFPLTVTSAQKNPTAFYLCASSWQPGLQETQYFGPGTRLLVL.